This TCR beta chain originates from a study of OX40 agonist ivuxolimab in advanced cancers. Overall study context: Age averaged roughly 60 years (range about 20 to 79), and about 86% were male. A history of anti-PD-1, anti-PD-L1 or anti-CTLA-4 therapy was acceptable, and approximately 40% had some. Points from the study as a whole: Relative to CD4+, CD8+ T cells held more expanded clones on average. At 0.1 to 3.0 mg/kg, clonal expansion of CD4+ and CD8+ blood T cells had occurred by week 6.

V was clipped by 1 base and J by 0 bases, with 13 bases between them. The germline V gene has CDR1 SGHTA and CDR2 FQGNSA. This CDR3 has 17 amino acids. Sequenced by immunoSEQ multiplex PCR; TCRdb stores in-frame clones only, minus some. The sample yields roughly 56,000 clones, about four fifths seen once. As for this clone: The antigen is undetermined.

The clonotype originates from an adult with an advanced solid tumor such as melanoma, head and neck, liver or kidney cancer. The sequencing used CD4+ or CD8+ T cells sorted from blood, collected in a trial of the OX40 agonist ivuxolimab. V gene TRBV7-2 combines with J gene TRBJ1-5, with D uncertain. CDR3 sequence (DNA): TGTGCCAGCAGCTTAGTGGGTGGCGGAATTAGCAATCAGCCCCAGCATTTT. Protein product: CASSLVGGGISNQPQHF.